Below, 3 T cell receptor beta chains from the same sample are listed, as sequenced in a study of blood T cell repertoires in COVID-19. Generated by immunoSEQ multiplex PCR, the TCRdb table keeps only in-frame clones and is missing some. This repertoire shows 200,000 to 250,000 clones, about 90% found once; its top ten account for about 2.5%. Material for sequencing was peripheral blood. The receptors shown here come from a woman aged 55 to 70 with acute or convalescent COVID-19.

A single count supports this clone. The chain is built from TRBV27 and TRBJ2-7; 9 nucleotides match TRBD2. Germline values: CDR1 MNHEY, CDR2 SMNVEV (reference sequence). This CDR3 has 15 amino acids. V lost 5 bases and J lost 2; bases outside the gene matches: 7. CDR3 sequence (DNA): TGTGCCAGCAGTCTCAAGCGGGAGGCTCCCTACGAGCAGTACTTC. Its protein is CASSLKREAPYEQYF.

The chain has TRBV27 and TRBJ1-3; D is possibly TRBD1 (5 bases). CDR1 and CDR2 from the germline V gene are MNHEY and SMNVEV (reference sequence). The V gene lost 6 bases and the J gene lost 0 bases, with 15 bases spanning the gap. CDR3 size: 16 residues. CDR3 bases: TGTGCCAGCAGGGGGACTGACACCGACTCTGGAAACACCATATATTTT. Translation: CASRGTDTDSGNTIYF.

J is TRBJ2-5 and V is TRBV25-1; 8 bases fit TRBD2. V lost 3 bases and J lost 4; bases outside the gene matches: 1. The germline gives CDR1 MGHDK, CDR2 SYGVNS. The CDR3 has 13 residues. The CDR3 region is CASSDSGRETQYF. CDR3 sequence (DNA): TGTGCCAGCAGTGACAGCGGGAGAGAGACCCAGTACTTC.